Shown below are 11 T cell receptor beta chains from a single sample sequenced in a study of cytomegalovirus exposure and HLA in healthy donors. In the PCR, 60 Vbeta and 13 Jbeta primers were used. The method was immunoSEQ multiplex PCR; TCRdb's version includes in-frame clones alone and lacks a portion of them. The sample holds about 170,000 clones, approximately 80% seen once. Sequenced sample: PBMCs. The receptors derive from a woman in her late teens or twenties in good health and CMV-seronegative.

J is TRBJ2-1 and V is TRBV7-9; D remains ambiguous. Germline values: CDR1 SEHNR, CDR2 FQNEAQ (reference sequence). Trimming stripped 5 bases from V and 8 bases from J, with 10 bases between. The CDR3 is 12 amino acids. CDR3 coding DNA: TGTGCCAGCAGCACATACAGTGATGAGCAGTTCTTC. Translation: CASSTYSDEQFF. The full variable domain, with the rest looked up from reference TRBV7-9 and TRBJ2-1, is DTGVSQNPRHKITKRGQNVTFRCDPISEHNRLYWYRQTLGQGPEFLTYFQNEAQLEKSRLLSDRFSAERPKGSFSTLEIQRTEQGDSAMYLCASSTYSDEQFFGPGTRLTVL.

The V gene is TRBV6-1, the J gene TRBJ2-3; 8 bases fit TRBD1. This CDR3 has 14 amino acids. V dropped 7 bases and J dropped 1; count of bases not matched to a gene: 4. From germline, CDR1 is MNHNS and CDR2 SASEGT. The CDR3 reads CASKDRVGTDTQYF. Here the CDR3 DNA reads TGTGCCAGCAAGGACAGGGTGGGCACAGATACGCAGTATTTT.

The rearrangement uses TRBV7-9 and TRBJ1-1; unclear D gene. Between the trimmed V and J ends, which lost 6 bases and 2 bases, there was a span of 10 bases. CDR1 and CDR2 (germline): SEHNR, FQNEAQ (reference sequence). The CDR3 loop spans 13 amino acids. Here the CDR3 reads CASRFSGNTEAFF. CDR3 DNA: TGTGCCAGCAGGTTCAGCGGAAACACTGAAGCTTTCTTT. Looking up the rest from reference TRBV7-9 and TRBJ1-1 gives the full variable domain: DTGVSQNPRHKITKRGQNVTFRCDPISEHNRLYWYRQTLGQGPEFLTYFQNEAQLEKSRLLSDRFSAERPKGSFSTLEIQRTEQGDSAMYLCASRFSGNTEAFFGQGTRLTVV.

This clone was counted once. The chain has TRBV13 and TRBJ2-7; 14 positions match TRBD2. Trimming removed 4 bases from V and 6 bases from J; junction bases left unmatched: 5. CDR1 PRHDT and CDR2 FYEKMQ come from the germline V gene (reference sequence). The CDR3 is 15 residues long. CDR3 in DNA: TGTGCCAGCAGCTGGGGACTAGCGGGAGTAGTCGAGCAGTACTTC. Protein product: CASSWGLAGVVEQYF.

This clone was recorded only once. V and J are TRBV5-8 and TRBJ2-3, with TRBD1 matching over 10 bases. The CDR3 contains 17 residues. CDR1 SGHTS and CDR2 YDEGEE come from the germline V gene. The trim removed 0 bases at V and 2 bases at J, leaving 6 bases unmatched. Written as DNA, the CDR3 is TGTGCCAGCAGCTTGGGCACGGGACAGGGGAACACAGATACGCAGTATTTT. This gives the protein CASSLGTGQGNTDTQYF.

The chain joins TRBV19 to TRBJ2-4; 7 nucleotides align to TRBD2. This CDR3 is 12 amino acids long. With V trimmed by 4 bases and J by 10 bases, 4 bases remained unmatched. Germline CDR1 reads LNHDA; CDR2 reads SQIVND (reference sequence). CDR3 sequence (DNA): TGTGCCAGTAGTAGGGTCGGGGGGATTCAGTACTTC. This gives the protein CASSRVGGIQYF.

The chain couples TRBV27 to TRBJ2-1, with 12 bases that match TRBD2. V lost 5 bases and J lost 10; bases outside the gene matches: 6. CDR1 and CDR2 from the germline V gene are MNHEY and SMNVEV (reference sequence). The CDR3 extends over 14 amino acids. This CDR3 reads CASSRLAGEREQFF. The CDR3 DNA follows: TGTGCCAGCAGTAGACTAGCGGGAGAGAGGGAGCAGTTCTTC.

This clone was detected only once. The V call is TRBV7-2, the J call TRBJ1-2, with TRBD1 matching 8 bases. CDR1 is SGHTA and CDR2 is FQGNSA in the germline V gene. CDR3 length: 12 residues. V lost 3 bases to trimming and J lost 7 bases; unmatched junction nucleotides: 1. Here the CDR3 DNA reads TGTGCCAGCAGCTTCACAGGGGGTGGCTACACCTTC. It encodes CASSFTGGGYTF.

This clone occurred once. The chain carries TRBV7-9 and TRBJ1-2; 7 nucleotides match TRBD1. This CDR3 is built from 15 residues. The germline V gene encodes CDR1 SEHNR and CDR2 FQNEAQ (reference sequence). J was trimmed by 3 bases and V by 1 base; bases with no gene match: 5. CDR3 protein: CASSLVIDRDYGYTF. The CDR3 DNA is TGTGCCAGCAGCTTAGTCATTGACAGGGACTATGGCTACACCTTC.

V usage is TRBV21-1 and J usage is TRBJ2-5; the table's D gene call, TRBD1, was not cross checked with the DNA. TRBV21-1 is a listed pseudogene. This CDR3 spans 16 amino acids. CDR3 residues: CASSSKRGQGIRTQYF. Written as DNA, the CDR3 is TGTGCCAGCAGCAGCAAAAGGGGACAGGGCATTCGGACCCAGTACTTC.

Notes on this clone: Compared with germline, one end of the junction differs, possibly owing to a read error. This chain uses TRBV5-4 with TRBJ2-1; 10 nucleotides agree with TRBD2. From germline, CDR1 is SGHNT and CDR2 YYREEE (reference sequence). The CDR3 sequence is 18 residues long. CDR3 loop: CASSHDQFLAGVSNEQFF. The CDR3 bases are TGCGCCAGCAGCCATGACCAGTTCCTAGCGGGAGTGAGCAATGAGCAGTTCTTC.